The 10 T cell receptor beta chains reported below all come from one sample, sequenced in a study of blood T cell repertoires in COVID-19. Measured with immunoSEQ multiplex PCR; TCRdb has only the in-frame clones, and not every one. The sample lists about 150,000 clones, approximately 85% occurring once. Sequencing was carried out using peripheral blood. Receptor source: a man aged 55 to 69 with COVID-19, enrolled during active disease.

The rearrangement links TRBV19 to TRBJ1-2; 9 bases line up with TRBD1. Germline V gene data show CDR1 as LNHDA and CDR2 as SQIVND (reference sequence). The CDR3 has 15 residues. V gave up 4 bases and J gave up 4 bases; unmatched junction bases: 7. In DNA form, the CDR3 reads TGTGCCAGTAGTACCGGGACAGGGCTGTTCTATGGCTACACCTTC. Its protein product is CASSTGTGLFYGYTF.

This sequence joins TRBV7-2 and TRBJ2-5, with 7 nucleotides matching TRBD2. The CDR3 consists of 14 residues. The trim removed 5 bases at V and 1 base at J, leaving 4 bases unmatched. Germline V CDR1 and CDR2: SGHTA, FQGNSA. CDR3 residues: CASSATSAQETQYF. The CDR3 nucleotides are TGTGCCAGCAGCGCAACTAGCGCCCAAGAGACCCAGTACTTC.

V is TRBV6-4 and J is TRBJ1-5; a possible D gene is TRBD1 (5 bases). Between the trimmed V and J ends, which lost 3 bases and 0 bases, there was a span of 9 bases. The CDR3 has 15 amino acids. Germline CDR1 and CDR2: MRHNA and SNTAGT. The DNA for the CDR3 is TGTGCCAGCAGTGAGCAGGGAGGTAGCAATCAGCCCCAGCATTTT. This translates into CASSEQGGSNQPQHF.

J is TRBJ1-2 and V is TRBV7-2, with a weak D call TRBD1 (5 bases). This CDR3 is 15 amino acids long. CDR1 is SGHTA and CDR2 is FQGNSA in the germline V gene. V was trimmed by 6 bases and J by 2 bases, leaving 16 bases between them. Here the CDR3 DNA reads TGTGCCAGCAGTTTGACAGTTGGCCTAAACTATGGCTACACCTTC. Translated, it gives CASSLTVGLNYGYTF.

This chain connects TRBV19 to TRBJ2-5; perhaps TRBD1 as D (6 bases). Germline lookup yields CDR1 LNHDA and CDR2 SQIVND (reference sequence). The CDR3 runs 15 residues. V lost 3 bases to trimming and J lost 4 bases, with 15 bases between them. This CDR3 is CASSIDGGGRETQYF. The CDR3 DNA sequence: TGTGCCAGTAGTATTGATGGGGGCGGCCGAGAGACCCAGTACTTC. The complete variable domain, with remaining parts taken from reference TRBV19 and TRBJ2-5, reads DGGITQSPKYLFRKEGQNVTLSCEQNLNHDAMYWYRQDPGQGLRLIYYSQIVNDFQKGDIAEGYSVSREKKESFPLTVTSAQKNPTAFYLCASSIDGGGRETQYFGPGTRLLVL.

The chain has TRBV7-8 and TRBJ2-7; 10 nucleotides line up with TRBD1. The CDR3 spans 15 residues. Germline values: CDR1 SGHVS, CDR2 FQNEAQ. The ends lost 5 bases at V and 5 bases at J; junction bases unmatched: 9. This CDR3 is CASSRRGTGDDEQYF. The CDR3 DNA is TGTGCCAGCAGCCGTCGCGGGACAGGGGACGACGAGCAGTACTTC.

This clone was observed once. This chain uses TRBV28 with TRBJ2-2; 10 bases are shared with TRBD2. The J segment lost 3 bases and the V segment lost 7 bases, leaving 8 bases of the junction unmatched. This CDR3 has 16 amino acids. CDR1 and CDR2 (germline): MDHEN, SYDVKM. The CDR3 DNA reads TGTGCCAGCACCAGCGGGGGGGCCGGGTACACCGGGGAGCTGTTTTTT. This gives the protein CASTSGGAGYTGELFF.

The chain couples TRBV19 to TRBJ1-2, with D possibly being TRBD1 (5 bases). This CDR3 is built from 13 residues. V lost 0 bases, J lost 4 bases, and 6 bases lay in between. Germline V gives CDR1 LNHDA, CDR2 SQIVND (reference sequence). The CDR3 is CASSIEDIYGYTF. The CDR3 DNA follows: TGTGCCAGTAGTATAGAGGACATCTATGGCTACACCTTC.

The rearrangement joins TRBV7-2 to TRBJ2-5, with D possibly being TRBD2 (6 bases). V shed 8 bases and J shed 2 bases, with 15 bases lying between them. The CDR3 extends over 14 amino acids. Germline V CDR1 and CDR2: SGHTA, FQGNSA. This CDR3 is CASGVGGVQETQYF. The CDR3 DNA reads TGTGCCAGCGGGGTGGGCGGGGTACAAGAGACCCAGTACTTC.

This clone has more than one count but fewer than ten. V is TRBV6-2 or TRBV6-3 and J is TRBJ2-7; 9 nucleotides align to TRBD2. The germline V gene has CDR1 MNHEY and CDR2 SVGEGT. Trimming took 6 bases from V and 6 from J; bases not matched to a gene: 9. The CDR3 extends over 14 amino acids. CDR3: CASSTGTSYSEQYF. CDR3 coding DNA: TGTGCCAGCAGCACCGGGACTAGCTACTCCGAGCAGTACTTC.